A selection of T cell receptor beta chains follows, all from one sample in a study of CD8+ T cells in alopecia areata. Sequenced by immunoSEQ multiplex PCR; TCRdb stores in-frame clones only, minus some. The sample holds roughly 100,000 clones, 45% to 60% seen once. The material sequenced was CD4+ T cells sorted from blood. These receptors were obtained from a human donor in good health. The CDR3 runs from the conserved cysteine through the conserved F or W. D genes are given only for firm matches. Rows give clone size only sometimes, using once, few, many, or a class for an expanded clone.

clone_size: -
j_call: TRBJ1-1
d_call: -
v_call: TRBV7-9
cdr3_aa: CASSLAATSTEAFF
cdr3_nt: TGTGCCAGCAGCTTAGCTGCGACGTCCACTGAAGCTTTCTTT

clone_size: -
j_call: TRBJ2-4
d_call: -
v_call: TRBV5-1
cdr3_aa: CASSLKSMRGAMDKNIQYF
cdr3_nt: TGCGCCAGCAGCTTGAAGTCTATGCGGGGTGCGATGGACAAAAACATTCAGTACTTC

clone_size: -
j_call: TRBJ1-5
d_call: TRBD1
v_call: TRBV6-1
cdr3_aa: CASSVPGQGGNQPQHF
cdr3_nt: TGTGCCAGCAGTGTCCCGGGACAGGGCGGCAATCAGCCCCAGCATTTT

clone_size: -
j_call: TRBJ2-5
d_call: -
v_call: TRBV30
cdr3_aa: CACGTFPYQETQYF
cdr3_nt: TGTGCCTGCGGGACTTTCCCGTACCAAGAGACCCAGTACTTC

clone_size: few
j_call: TRBJ1-2
d_call: -
v_call: TRBV29-1
cdr3_aa: CSVESGFQANYGYTF
cdr3_nt: TGCAGCGTTGAATCCGGGTTCCAAGCTAACTATGGCTACACCTTC

clone_size: once
j_call: TRBJ1-6
d_call: TRBD1
v_call: TRBV15
cdr3_aa: CATSRRQGSNSPLHF
cdr3_nt: TGTGCCACCAGCAGACGACAGGGGAGTAATTCACCCCTCCACTTT

clone_size: -
j_call: TRBJ1-1
d_call: -
v_call: TRBV7-2
cdr3_aa: CASSRETATEAFF
cdr3_nt: TGTGCCAGCAGCAGAGAGACTGCCACTGAAGCTTTCTTT

clone_size: few
j_call: TRBJ1-1
d_call: -
v_call: TRBV5-4
cdr3_aa: CASSPQGRGWDTEAFF
cdr3_nt: TGTGCCAGCAGCCCCCAAGGCCGGGGCTGGGACACTGAAGCTTTCTTT

clone_size: -
j_call: TRBJ1-2
d_call: -
v_call: TRBV6-1
cdr3_aa: CASNRQGYGYTF
cdr3_nt: TGTGCCAGCAATCGTCAGGGCTATGGCTACACCTTC

clone_size: few
j_call: TRBJ2-4
d_call: TRBD2
v_call: TRBV6-6
cdr3_aa: CATRTSGGLNIQYF
cdr3_nt: TGTGCCACCAGGACTAGCGGGGGCCTAAACATTCAGTACTTC

clone_size: -
j_call: TRBJ2-1
d_call: -
v_call: TRBV2
cdr3_aa: CASSELGPLDNEQFF
cdr3_nt: TGTGCCAGCAGTGAGCTAGGTCCTCTCGACAATGAGCAGTTCTTC

clone_size: -
j_call: TRBJ2-2
d_call: TRBD2
v_call: TRBV6-5
cdr3_aa: CASRTLAGNTGELFF
cdr3_nt: TGTGCCAGCAGAACCCTAGCGGGGAACACCGGGGAGCTGTTTTTT

clone_size: -
j_call: TRBJ1-2
d_call: -
v_call: TRBV5-6
cdr3_aa: CASSLYPIAYGYTF
cdr3_nt: TGTGCCAGCAGCTTGTACCCAATAGCCTATGGCTACACCTTC

clone_size: -
j_call: TRBJ2-5
d_call: -
v_call: TRBV30
cdr3_aa: CAWSGGGRGPQETQYF
cdr3_nt: TGTGCCTGGAGTGGAGGTGGCAGGGGTCCCCAAGAGACCCAGTACTTC

clone_size: -
j_call: TRBJ1-6
d_call: -
v_call: TRBV2
cdr3_aa: CASSEAAVSTSPLHF
cdr3_nt: TGTGCCAGCAGTGAAGCGGCGGTCTCCACTTCACCCCTCCACTTT

clone_size: many
j_call: TRBJ1-4
d_call: -
v_call: TRBV15
cdr3_aa: CATSREWATNEKLFF
cdr3_nt: TGTGCCACCAGCAGAGAATGGGCAACTAATGAAAAACTGTTTTTT

clone_size: few
j_call: TRBJ2-6
d_call: -
v_call: TRBV18
cdr3_aa: CASSPRDTNSGANVLTF
cdr3_nt: TGTGCCAGCTCACCACGGGACACCAACTCTGGGGCCAACGTCCTGACTTTC

clone_size: few
j_call: TRBJ2-2
d_call: -
v_call: TRBV10-3
cdr3_aa: CAISERRGGSNTGELFF
cdr3_nt: TGTGCCATCAGTGAGCGCAGGGGAGGGTCGAACACCGGGGAGCTGTTTTTT

clone_size: -
j_call: TRBJ2-1
d_call: -
v_call: TRBV6-5
cdr3_aa: CASSKSGAGYNEQFF
cdr3_nt: TGTGCCAGCAGCAAGAGTGGGGCTGGCTACAATGAGCAGTTCTTC

clone_size: -
j_call: TRBJ1-2
d_call: -
v_call: TRBV7-2
cdr3_aa: CASSLGRGNYGYTF
cdr3_nt: TGTGCCAGCAGCTTAGGACGGGGGAACTATGGCTACACCTTC

clone_size: few
j_call: TRBJ2-1
d_call: TRBD2
v_call: TRBV29-1
cdr3_aa: CSVRGTSAGEQFF
cdr3_nt: TGCAGCGTGAGGGGGACTAGCGCGGGTGAGCAGTTCTTC

clone_size: -
j_call: TRBJ1-2
d_call: -
v_call: TRBV30
cdr3_aa: CAWSVNGNHGYTF
cdr3_nt: TGTGCCTGGAGTGTAAACGGGAACCATGGCTACACCTTC

clone_size: -
j_call: TRBJ1-2
d_call: TRBD1
v_call: TRBV6-5
cdr3_aa: CASSYERGRGITF
cdr3_nt: TGTGCCAGCAGTTACGAAAGGGGGCGCGGGATAACCTTC

clone_size: -
j_call: TRBJ2-5
d_call: TRBD2
v_call: TRBV7-2
cdr3_aa: CASSLNAGSGVIQETQYF
cdr3_nt: TGTGCCAGCAGCTTAAACGCGGGTAGCGGGGTCATCCAAGAGACCCAGTACTTC

clone_size: few
j_call: TRBJ1-2
d_call: -
v_call: TRBV30
cdr3_aa: CAWSESAGYTF
cdr3_nt: TGTGCCTGGAGTGAGTCGGCGGGCTACACCTTC

clone_size: few
j_call: TRBJ1-2
d_call: -
v_call: TRBV20-1
cdr3_aa: CSAPGNYGYTF
cdr3_nt: TGCAGTGCTCCGGGGAACTATGGCTACACCTTC

clone_size: -
j_call: TRBJ1-4
d_call: -
v_call: TRBV10-3
cdr3_aa: CAISEVNEKLFF
cdr3_nt: TGTGCCATCAGTGAGGTTAATGAAAAACTGTTTTTT

clone_size: -
j_call: TRBJ1-2
d_call: TRBD1
v_call: TRBV11-1
cdr3_aa: CASSSGTAQDYGYTF
cdr3_nt: TGTGCCAGCAGCTCAGGGACAGCGCAGGACTATGGCTACACCTTC

clone_size: few
j_call: TRBJ2-5
d_call: -
v_call: TRBV18
cdr3_aa: CASSPRQATRETQYF
cdr3_nt: TGTGCCAGCTCACCTCGACAGGCCACCAGGGAGACCCAGTACTTC

clone_size: once
j_call: TRBJ2-5
d_call: -
v_call: TRBV5-1
cdr3_aa: CASSLVVHETQYF
cdr3_nt: TGCGCCAGCAGCTTGGTGGTTCACGAGACCCAGTACTTC